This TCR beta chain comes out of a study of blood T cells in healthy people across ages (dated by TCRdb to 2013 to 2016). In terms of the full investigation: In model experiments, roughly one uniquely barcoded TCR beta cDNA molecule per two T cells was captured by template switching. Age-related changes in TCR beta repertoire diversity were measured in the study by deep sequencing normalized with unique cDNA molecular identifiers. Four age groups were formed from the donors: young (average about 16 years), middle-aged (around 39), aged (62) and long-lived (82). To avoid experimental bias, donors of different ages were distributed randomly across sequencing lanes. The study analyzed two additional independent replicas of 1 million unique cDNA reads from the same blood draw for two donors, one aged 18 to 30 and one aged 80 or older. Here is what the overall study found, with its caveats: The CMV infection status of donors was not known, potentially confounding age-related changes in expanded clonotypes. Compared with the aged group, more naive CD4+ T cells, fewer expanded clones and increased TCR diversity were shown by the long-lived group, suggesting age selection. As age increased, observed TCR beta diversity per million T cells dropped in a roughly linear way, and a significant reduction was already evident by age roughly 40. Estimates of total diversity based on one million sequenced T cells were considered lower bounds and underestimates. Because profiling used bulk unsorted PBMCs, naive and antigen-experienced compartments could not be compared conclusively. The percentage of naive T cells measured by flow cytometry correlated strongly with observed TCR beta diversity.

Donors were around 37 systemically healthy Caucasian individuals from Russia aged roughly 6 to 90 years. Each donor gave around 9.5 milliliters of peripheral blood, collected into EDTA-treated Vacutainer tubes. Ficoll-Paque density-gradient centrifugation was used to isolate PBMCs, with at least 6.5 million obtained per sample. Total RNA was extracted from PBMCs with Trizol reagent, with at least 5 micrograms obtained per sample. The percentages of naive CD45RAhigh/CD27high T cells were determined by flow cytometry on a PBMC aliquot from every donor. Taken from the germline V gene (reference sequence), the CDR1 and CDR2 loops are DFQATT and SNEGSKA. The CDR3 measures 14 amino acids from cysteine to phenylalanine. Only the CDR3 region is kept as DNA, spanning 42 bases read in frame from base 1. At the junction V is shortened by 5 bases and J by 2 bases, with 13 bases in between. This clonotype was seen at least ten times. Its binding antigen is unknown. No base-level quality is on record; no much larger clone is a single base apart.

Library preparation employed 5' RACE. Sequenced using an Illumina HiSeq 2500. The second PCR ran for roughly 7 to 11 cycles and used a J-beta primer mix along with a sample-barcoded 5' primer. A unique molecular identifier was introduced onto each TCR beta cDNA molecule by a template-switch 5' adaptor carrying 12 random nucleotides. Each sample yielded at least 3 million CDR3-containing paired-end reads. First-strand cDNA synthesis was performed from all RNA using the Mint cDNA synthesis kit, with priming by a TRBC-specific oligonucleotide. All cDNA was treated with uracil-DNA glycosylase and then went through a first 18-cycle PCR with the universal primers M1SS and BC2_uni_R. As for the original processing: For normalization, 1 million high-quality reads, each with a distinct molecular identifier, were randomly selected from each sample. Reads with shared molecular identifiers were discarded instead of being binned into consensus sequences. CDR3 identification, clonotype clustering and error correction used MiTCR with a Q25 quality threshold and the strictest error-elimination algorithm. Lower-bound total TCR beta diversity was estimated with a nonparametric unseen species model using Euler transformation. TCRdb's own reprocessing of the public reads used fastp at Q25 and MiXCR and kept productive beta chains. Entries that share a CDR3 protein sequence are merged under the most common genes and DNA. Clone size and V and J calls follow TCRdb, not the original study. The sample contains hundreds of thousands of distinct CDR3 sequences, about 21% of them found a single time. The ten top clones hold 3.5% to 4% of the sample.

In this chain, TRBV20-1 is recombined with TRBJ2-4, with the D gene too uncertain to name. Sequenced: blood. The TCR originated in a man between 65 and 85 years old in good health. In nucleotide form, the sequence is TGCAGTGCTCACCGATCTATGACCAAAAACATTCAGTACTTC. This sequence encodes CSAHRSMTKNIQYF.